This T cell receptor (beta chain) came from a study of early T cells in non-severe SARS-CoV-2 infection. Across the study: The authors sequenced bulk RNA from unsorted whole blood, leaving chains unpaired.

This clonotype showed up many times. cDNA molecules, individually, were tagged with unique molecular identifiers. TCRdb itself ran the 5' RACE reads through MiXCR, one entry per CDR3 protein. The sample yields 30,000 to 45,000 distinct CDR3 sequences, around 4.5% seen once. The sequence was obtained from an adult who was a healthcare worker with PCR-confirmed SARS-CoV-2 infection or an uninfected control (not recorded which). Sequenced sample: whole blood.

Written as DNA, the CDR3 is TGCGCCAGCAGCCTCGAGACTAGCGGGACCCTATACAATGAGCAGTTCTTC. This sequence encodes CASSLETSGTLYNEQFF. V is TRBV5-1 and J is TRBJ2-1; 11 bases fit TRBD2. V lost 4 bases, J lost 4 bases, and 10 bases stayed unmatched. This CDR3 region has 17 residues. Germline CDR1 and CDR2: SGHRS and YFSETQ. The variable domain in full, with the rest retrieved from reference TRBV5-1 and TRBJ2-1, is KAGVTQTPRYLIKTRGQQVTLSCSPISGHRSVSWYQQTPGQGLQFLFEYFSETQRNKGNFPGRFSGRQFSNSRSEMNVSTLELGDSALYLCASSLETSGTLYNEQFFGPGTRLTVL.